Reported below is one TCR beta chain. The data were taken from a study of blood T cell repertoires in COVID-19. Overall study: Sources were T cells, B-cell-depleted T cells, or PBMCs; the material itself was cDNA or gDNA.

There are 14 residues in the CDR3. V lost 6 bases and J lost 0, with 12 bases in between. Looked up from germline, CDR1 is ENHRY and CDR2 is SYGVKD. Per the original data handling: Counts of nucleated cells, estimated from reference gene primer amplification, were obtained. The method was immunoSEQ multiplex PCR; TCRdb's version includes in-frame clones alone and lacks a portion of them. For V, J and clone size, that table is used; D and trimming come from the DNA. The data hold some 70,000 clones, with under 90% observed a single time. The sequence was collected from a man aged 50-59 years with COVID-19, enrolled during active disease. The chain employs TRBV10-3 and TRBJ2-7; tentative D call: TRBD1 (6 bases). Input material: peripheral blood. The chain's CDR3 is CAIRPPGHSYEQYF. As DNA, the CDR3 is TGTGCCATCAGACCTCCGGGACACTCCTACGAGCAGTACTTC.